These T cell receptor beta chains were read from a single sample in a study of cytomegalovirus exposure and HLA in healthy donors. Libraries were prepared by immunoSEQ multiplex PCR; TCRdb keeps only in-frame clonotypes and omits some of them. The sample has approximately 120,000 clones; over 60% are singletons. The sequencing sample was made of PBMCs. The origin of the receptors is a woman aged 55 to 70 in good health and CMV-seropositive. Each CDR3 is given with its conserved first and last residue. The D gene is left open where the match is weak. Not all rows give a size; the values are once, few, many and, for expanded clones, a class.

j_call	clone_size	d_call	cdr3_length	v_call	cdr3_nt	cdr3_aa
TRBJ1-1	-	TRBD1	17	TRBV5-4	TGTGCCAGCAGCTTGGAGGGGGCAGCTTTAATGAACACTGAAGCTTTCTTT	CASSLEGAALMNTEAFF
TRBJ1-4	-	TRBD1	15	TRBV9	TGTGCCAGCGGGACAGGGACAGGGGATAATGAAAAACTGTTTTTT	CASGTGTGDNEKLFF
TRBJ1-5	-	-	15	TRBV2	TGTGCCAGCAGTGAAATTACGGTTGGCAATCAGCCCCAGCATTTT	CASSEITVGNQPQHF
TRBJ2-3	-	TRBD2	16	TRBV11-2	TGTGCCAGCAGCTTCAGTAGCGGGGGGGCGATAGATACGCAGTATTTT	CASSFSSGGAIDTQYF
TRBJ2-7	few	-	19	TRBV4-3	TGCGCCAGCAGCCAAGAGCACTCCGGGTTTCGGACAACCCCTTACGAGCAGTACTTC	CASSQEHSGFRTTPYEQYF
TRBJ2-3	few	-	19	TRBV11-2	TGTGCCAGCAGCTTAGGTCTGGGCGGAGGAGGGTGGGGCACAGATACGCAGTATTTT	CASSLGLGGGGWGTDTQYF
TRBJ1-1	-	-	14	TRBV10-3	TGTGCCATCAGTGACGGGTTCTCTGGTGCTGAAGCTTTCTTT	CAISDGFSGAEAFF
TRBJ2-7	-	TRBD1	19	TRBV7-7	TGTGCCAGCAGCTTACGAAGGACAGGGTCGTTGTCGGGCTCCTACGAGCAGTACTTC	CASSLRRTGSLSGSYEQYF
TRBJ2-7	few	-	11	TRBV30	TGTGCCTGGAGTGTCTCCTATTGGCAGTACTTC	CAWSVSYWQYF
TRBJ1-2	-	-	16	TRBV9	TGTGCCAGCAGCGTCCAGCCTCCAGACAGAGCCAATGGCTACACCTTC	CASSVQPPDRANGYTF
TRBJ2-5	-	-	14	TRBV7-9	TGTGCCAGCAGCTTAGCAAGCAGGCAAGAGACCCAGTACTTC	CASSLASRQETQYF
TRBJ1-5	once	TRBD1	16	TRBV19	TGTGCCAGTAGCCCCTGGGGACAGGCCCTCAATCAGCCCCAGCATTTT	CASSPWGQALNQPQHF
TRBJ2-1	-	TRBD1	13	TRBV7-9	TGTGCCAGCGGCGGGACAGGGGCCGATGAGCAGTTCTTC	CASGGTGADEQFF
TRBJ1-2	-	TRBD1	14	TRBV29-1	TGCAGCGCATGCCGGGACAGGGAGGACTCTGGCTACACCTTC	CSACRDREDSGYTF
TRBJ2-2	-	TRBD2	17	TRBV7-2	TGTGCCAGCAGCTTAGGGGGGACTAGCGGGAGGACCGGGGAGCTGTTTTTT	CASSLGGTSGRTGELFF
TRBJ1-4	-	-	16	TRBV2	TGTGCCAGCAGGAGGGGGACCCCGGCAGCTAATGAAAAACTGTTTTTT	CASRRGTPAANEKLFF
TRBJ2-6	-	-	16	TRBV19	TGTGCCAGTAGAAAAAGCCCCCAATCTGGGGCCAACGTCCTGACTTTC	CASRKSPQSGANVLTF
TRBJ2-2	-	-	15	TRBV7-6	TGTGCCAGCAGCGGACGTAGGGGCAACACCGGGGAGCTGTTTTTT	CASSGRRGNTGELFF
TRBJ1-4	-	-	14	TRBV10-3	TGTGCCATCAGTAGAGGGGGGGTTAATGAAAAACTGTTTTTT	CAISRGGVNEKLFF
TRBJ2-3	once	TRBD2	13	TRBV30	TGTGCCGGAAGACTAGCGGGGGCAGATACGCAGTATTTT	CAGRLAGADTQYF
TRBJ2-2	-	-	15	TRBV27	TGTGCCAGCAGCCCGAAGGGAGTTAACACCGGGGAGCTGTTTTTT	CASSPKGVNTGELFF
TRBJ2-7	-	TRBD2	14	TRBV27	TGTGCCAGCAGTCAACGGACTAGCGCCTACGAGCAGTACTTC	CASSQRTSAYEQYF
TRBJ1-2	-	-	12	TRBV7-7	TGTGCCAGCAGCCAAAACCGAGGGTTCTACACCTTC	CASSQNRGFYTF
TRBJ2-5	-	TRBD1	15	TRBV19	TGTGCCAGTAGTTCCGGACAGGGGGCGCGTGAGACCCAGTACTTC	CASSSGQGARETQYF
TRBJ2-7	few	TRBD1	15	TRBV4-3	TGCGCCAGCAGCCAAGCGGGACAGGGGTTCTACGAGCAGTACTTC	CASSQAGQGFYEQYF
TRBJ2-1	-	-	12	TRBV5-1	TGCGCCAGCAGCCGGCAGGGGAATGAGCAGTTCTTC	CASSRQGNEQFF
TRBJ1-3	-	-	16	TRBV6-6	TGTGCCAGCAGCAGTGGAACAGGGCGCTCTGGAAACACCATATATTTT	CASSSGTGRSGNTIYF
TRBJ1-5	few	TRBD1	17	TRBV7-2	TGTGCCAGCAGCTTAGGATGGGGACAGGGTCAAAATCAGCCCCAGCATTTT	CASSLGWGQGQNQPQHF
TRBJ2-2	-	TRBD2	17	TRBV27	TGTGCCAGCAGTTTATCGACCTGGGGGGGATCAACCGGGGAGCTGTTTTTT	CASSLSTWGGSTGELFF
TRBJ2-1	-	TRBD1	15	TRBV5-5	TGTGCCAGCAGCTACGACAGGGTCTCCTACAATGAGCAGTTCTTC	CASSYDRVSYNEQFF
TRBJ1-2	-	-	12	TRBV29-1	TGCAGCGTCTCCCGACGTTCGGGGGGCTACACCTTC	CSVSRRSGGYTF
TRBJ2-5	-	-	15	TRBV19	TGTGCCAGTAGTATTGGGGCCCCCAGGGGAGAGACCCAGTACTTC	CASSIGAPRGETQYF
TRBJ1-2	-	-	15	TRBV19	TGTGCCAGTAGTCTATCCGGGAGTCAGGGCTATGGCTACACCTTC	CASSLSGSQGYGYTF
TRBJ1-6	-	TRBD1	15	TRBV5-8	TGTGCCAGCAGCTTGGTGGGACAGGGACGTTCACCCCTCCACTTT	CASSLVGQGRSPLHF
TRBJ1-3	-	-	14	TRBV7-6	TGTGCCAGCAGCCCGCAGGGCTCGGGAAACACCATATATTTT	CASSPQGSGNTIYF
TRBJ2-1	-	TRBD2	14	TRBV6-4	TGTGCCAGCAGAGAGCGGGGGGGAAACAATGAGCAGTTCTTC	CASRERGGNNEQFF
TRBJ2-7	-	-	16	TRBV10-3	TGTGCCATCAAAGTCGAGGGAGACGGCGGTCGATACGAGCAGTACTTC	CAIKVEGDGGRYEQYF
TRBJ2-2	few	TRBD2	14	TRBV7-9	TGTGCCAGAACTAGCGGAGCGAACACCGGGGAGCTGTTTTTT	CARTSGANTGELFF
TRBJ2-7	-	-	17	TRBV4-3	TGCGCCAGCAGCCAAGACGACACCGGGACATCCTCCTACGAGCAGTACTTC	CASSQDDTGTSSYEQYF
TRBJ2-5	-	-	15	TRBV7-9	TGTGCCAGCAGCTTTCACAGGGTAGAGAGGGAGACCCAGTACTTC	CASSFHRVERETQYF
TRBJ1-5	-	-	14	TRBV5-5	TGTGCCAGCAGCACGGACACCCCACATCAGCCCCAGCATTTT	CASSTDTPHQPQHF
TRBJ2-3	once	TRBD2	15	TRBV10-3	TGTGCCATCAGTGAAGGGCGGGGGGTGGCAGATACGCAGTATTTT	CAISEGRGVADTQYF
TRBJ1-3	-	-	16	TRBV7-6	TGTGCCAGCAGCTTAGGGGGAGTCGACTCTGGAAACACCATATATTTT	CASSLGGVDSGNTIYF
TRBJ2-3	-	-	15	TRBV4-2	TGTGCCAGCAGCCAAGCTACCACGAACCAAGATACGCAGTATTTT	CASSQATTNQDTQYF
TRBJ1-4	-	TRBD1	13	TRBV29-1	TGCAGCGTTGTGGACAGGTTAGGGGAAAAACTGTTTTTT	CSVVDRLGEKLFF
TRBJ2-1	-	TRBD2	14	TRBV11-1	TGTGCCAGCAGCTCTAGCGGGAGTCGGAATGAGCAGTTCTTC	CASSSSGSRNEQFF